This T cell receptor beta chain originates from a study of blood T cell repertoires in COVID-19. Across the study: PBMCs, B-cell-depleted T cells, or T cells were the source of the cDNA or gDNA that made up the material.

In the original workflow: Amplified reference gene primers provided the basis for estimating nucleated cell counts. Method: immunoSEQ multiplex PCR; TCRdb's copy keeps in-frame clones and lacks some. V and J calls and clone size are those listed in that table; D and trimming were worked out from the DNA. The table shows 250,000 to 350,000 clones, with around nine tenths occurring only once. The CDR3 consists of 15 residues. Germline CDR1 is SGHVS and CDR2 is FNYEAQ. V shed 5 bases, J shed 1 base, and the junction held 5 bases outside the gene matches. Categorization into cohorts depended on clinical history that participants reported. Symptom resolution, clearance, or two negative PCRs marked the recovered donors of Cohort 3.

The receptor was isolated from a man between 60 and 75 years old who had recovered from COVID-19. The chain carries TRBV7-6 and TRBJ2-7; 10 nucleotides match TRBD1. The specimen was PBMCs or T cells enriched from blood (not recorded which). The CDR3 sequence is CASSPGQGSSYEQYF. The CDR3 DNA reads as TGTGCCAGCAGCCCGGGACAGGGGTCATCCTACGAGCAGTACTTC.